This paragraph covers one TCR beta chain sequence. The CDR3 length is 14 residues. The V gene lost 6 bases and the J gene lost 6 bases, with 14 bases spanning the gap. The germline V gene has CDR1 ENHRY and CDR2 SYGVKD. This entry belongs to a study of long-term antiretroviral therapy in people with HIV. A v3.0 immunoSEQ assay was performed at survey level. Sequencing had a target that covered about 40,000-55,000 T-cell genomes per sample. The assay was immunoSEQ multiplex PCR, and TCRdb's table has in-frame clones only and misses some. The sample holds 15,000 to 20,000 clones, roughly 91% seen once. The gene calls are TRBV10-3 and TRBJ2-2, with D perhaps matching TRBD1 or TRBD2 (5 bases each). The sample was unsorted PBMCs, taken 3 years after starting antiretroviral therapy. This TCR derives from a man over 45 with HIV. CDR3 protein: CAIRGDGPAGELFF. The CDR3 bases are TGTGCCATCAGGGGGGACGGACCTGCCGGGGAGCTGTTTTTT.